This T cell receptor beta chain comes out of a study of T cell responses to AZD1222 COVID-19 vaccine. Clones were read by immunoSEQ multiplex PCR, and TCRdb kept only the in-frame ones, dropping some. The sample has 150,000 to 200,000 clones, approximately 92% seen once. This CDR3 has 14 amino acids. Germline CDR1 reads SGHRS; CDR2 reads YFSETQ. The ends were cut back, 4 bases at V and 2 bases at J, with 10 bases in the middle. The source was peripheral blood, collected on day 0 of AZD1222 vaccination. This sequence was found in an adult in good health. The gene calls are TRBV5-1 and TRBJ1-5; D remains ambiguous. The CDR3: CASSTVPGNQPQHF. The CDR3 DNA follows: TGCGCCAGCAGCACAGTACCCGGCAATCAGCCCCAGCATTTT.